This T cell receptor beta chain derives from a study of T cells in Graves' hyperthyroidism and ophthalmopathy. General study points: The blood repertoire included most of the expanded thyroid clonotypes above 0.001.

Many counts were recorded for this clonotype. No antigen is known for it. The CDR3 extends over 14 amino acids. Germline V lookup: CDR1 MGHRA, CDR2 YSYEKL. V shed 4 bases, J shed 4 bases, and the junction held 3 bases outside the gene matches. Pregnant or lactating patients were excluded, as were those with uncontrolled infection or other autoimmune disease. Diagnosis rested on symptoms, serum thyroxine and TRAb, thyroid ultrasound, and orbital computed tomography. PBMCs were obtained from 10 ml fresh peripheral blood. The source material, RNA transcripts, was used to amplify TCR beta CDR3 regions. First-round RT-PCR of the TCR CDR3 relied on the HTBI primer set. Each CDR3 protein is one row after TCRdb ran MiXCR on the multiplex PCR reads. The table lists some 420,000 distinct CDR3 sequences, roughly 15% of them singletons, with approximately 5.3% in the top ten.

The sample consisted of blood. The chain combines TRBV4-1 with TRBJ1-1; 10 positions match TRBD1. The source is a woman in her late teens or twenties with Graves' hyperthyroidism. The CDR3 sequence is CASSRDRGGTEAFF. CDR3 coding DNA: TGCGCCAGCAGCCGGGACAGGGGAGGCACTGAAGCTTTCTTT.